The 25 T cell receptor beta chains below were found in one sample sequenced in a study of T cell repertoires in cytomegalovirus infection. MiXCR was run by TCRdb on the reads, yielding one entry per CDR3 protein. The sample contains hundreds of thousands of distinct CDR3 sequences, 24% of which appear only once. Sequencing input: CD8+ T cells from PBMCs. The receptors come from a human donor in good health (CMV status not recorded). Some clones in this sample may be carry-over from other donors' samples.

V is TRBV15 and J is TRBJ2-3, with 7 nucleotides matching TRBD2. V was pared by 3 bases and J by 2 bases, with 11 bases of the junction left unmatched. The V gene's germline CDR1 is LNHNV and CDR2 YYDKDF (reference sequence). The CDR3 extends over 17 amino acids. The CDR3 loop is CATSSSGGSGITDTQYF. The DNA of the CDR3 is TGTGCCACCAGCAGCTCGGGAGGTAGCGGAATCACAGATACGCAGTATTTT.

This chain connects TRBV7-6 to TRBJ2-1; D gene uncertain. CDR1 is SGHVS, CDR2 FNYEAQ, per germline. Between the trimmed V and J ends, which lost 2 bases and 0 bases, there was a span of 8 bases. This CDR3 comprises 15 residues. In DNA, the CDR3 is TGTGCCAGCAGCTTACGAGTGGGCTCCTACAATGAGCAGTTCTTC. Its translation: CASSLRVGSYNEQFF.

The V call is TRBV7-9, the J call TRBJ2-3; no definite D call. Between the trimmed V and J ends, which lost 3 bases and 1 base, there was a span of 8 bases. CDR3 length equals 14 residues. CDR1 is SEHNR, CDR2 FQNEAQ, per germline (reference sequence). In DNA form, the CDR3 reads TGTGCCAGCAGCTTCGCCTCAGGCACAGATACGCAGTATTTT. This sequence encodes CASSFASGTDTQYF.

V is TRBV29-1 and J is TRBJ1-2; 7 bases align to TRBD1. Germline V gives CDR1 SQVTM, CDR2 ANQGSEA. The CDR3 length is 13 residues. V shed 6 bases, J shed 5 bases, and the junction held 9 bases outside the gene matches. The CDR3 protein is CSVGDSPVYGYTF. CDR3 in DNA: TGCAGCGTGGGGGACAGCCCCGTGTATGGCTACACCTTC.

This clonotype was found many times. As DNA, the CDR3 is TGTGCCAGCAGCCCCCGACAGGGGGCGGGCCAGGAGACCCAGTACTTC. Translating gives CASSPRQGAGQETQYF. The rearrangement joins TRBV7-2 to TRBJ2-5; 10 positions match TRBD1. Germline CDR1 is SGHTA and CDR2 is FQGNSA. With V trimmed by 5 bases and J by 5 bases, 11 bases remained unmatched. CDR3 length: 16 amino acids.

This sequence joins TRBV19 and TRBJ2-1, with D tentatively TRBD2 (6 bases). This CDR3 is 17 amino acids long. The germline V gene has CDR1 LNHDA and CDR2 SQIVND (reference sequence). V was cut by 2 bases and J by 2 bases, with 16 bases left in between. The CDR3 protein is CASSIKFSVAAYNEQFF. The CDR3 nucleotides read TGTGCCAGTAGTATAAAGTTTTCGGTAGCGGCCTACAATGAGCAGTTCTTC.

This clonotype was detected only a few times. This chain uses TRBV7-9 with TRBJ1-1; a weak D match, TRBD1 (5 bases). The CDR3 has 14 residues. CDR1 SEHNR and CDR2 FQNEAQ come from the germline V gene (reference sequence). V lost 0 bases and J 4 bases, leaving 9 bases between the germline ends. In DNA, the CDR3 is TGTGCCAGCAGCTTAGCGCGAGGGACCACTGAAGCTTTCTTT. This sequence encodes CASSLARGTTEAFF.

There are a few counts of this clonotype. The chain uses TRBV12-3 or TRBV12-4 and TRBJ1-5, with no clear D. The CDR3 loop spans 15 amino acids. The V end was cut by 5 bases, the J end by 0 bases, with 11 bases between. The CDR3 protein is CASSPATYSNQPQHF. The CDR3 DNA sequence: TGTGCCAGCAGTCCGGCGACCTATAGCAATCAGCCCCAGCATTTT.

The gene calls are TRBV7-9 and TRBJ2-7, with D perhaps matching TRBD2 (6 bases). The CDR3 spans 15 residues. Germline CDR1 reads SEHNR; CDR2 reads FQNEAQ (reference sequence). Between the trimmed V and J ends, which lost 0 bases and 3 bases, there was a span of 12 bases. DNA for the CDR3: TGTGCCAGCAGCTTAGCGGAGGGTCGAATCTACGAGCAGTACGTC. The encoded protein is CASSLAEGRIYEQYV.

This clonotype has ten or more counts. The chain is built from TRBV7-2 and TRBJ1-4, with 9 bases identical to TRBD1. V lost 5 bases to trimming and J lost 7 bases; unmatched junction nucleotides: 8. CDR3 length: 15 amino acids. CDR1 is SGHTA, CDR2 FQGNSA, per germline. The DNA of the CDR3 is TGTGCCAGCAGCCGAGGGGACAGGGATGTTGAAAAACTGTTTTTT. It codes for CASSRGDRDVEKLFF.

In the case of this clonotype: Possible read error: a much larger clone is one base away. The chain is built from TRBV6-1 and TRBJ2-2, with 12 bases aligning to TRBD2. The trim removed 1 base at V and 3 bases at J, leaving 6 bases unmatched. Germline V lookup: CDR1 MNHNS, CDR2 SASEGT. The CDR3 totals 18 residues. The DNA of the CDR3 is TGTGCCAGCAGTGAAGGACTAGCGGGGGAGACTTACACCGGGGAGCTGTTTTTT. Its translation is CASSEGLAGETYTGELFF.

This clonotype was recorded at least ten times. The gene calls are TRBV7-2 and TRBJ2-1; the D is unclear. The CDR3 loop spans 13 amino acids. The germline V gene encodes CDR1 SGHTA and CDR2 FQGNSA. Trimming stripped 4 bases from V and 6 bases from J, with 10 bases between. Written as DNA, the CDR3 is TGTGCCAGCAGCTCCGTTAAGATCAATGAGCAGTTCTTC. Translating it yields CASSSVKINEQFF.

The rearrangement joins TRBV25-1 to TRBJ2-2; tentatively, D is TRBD1 (6 bases). V was pared by 4 bases and J by 0 bases, with 12 bases between. This CDR3 is built from 16 residues. In germline, CDR1 is MGHDK, CDR2 SYGVNS. CDR3 loop: CASSATGLANTGELFF. In nucleotides, the CDR3 is TGTGCCAGCAGTGCAACAGGGTTGGCGAACACCGGGGAGCTGTTTTTT.

This clonotype has a handful of counts. This chain joins TRBV25-1 and TRBJ1-2, with D unclear. Trimming took 1 base from V and 4 from J, leaving 10 bases between them. This CDR3 contains 14 residues. Germline loops: CDR1 MGHDK, CDR2 SYGVNS. The chain's CDR3 is CASSEFPTTYGYTF. DNA for the CDR3: TGTGCCAGCAGTGAATTCCCCACGACCTATGGCTACACCTTC.

The chain joins TRBV28 to TRBJ1-2, with D hard to call. The CDR3 has 13 residues. The germline V gene encodes CDR1 MDHEN and CDR2 SYDVKM. Deletions cut 6 bases from V and 2 bases from J, with 10 bases between. The CDR3 is CASSHGLNYGYTF. The CDR3, as DNA: TGTGCCAGCAGCCACGGCCTGAACTATGGCTACACCTTC.

This clonotype appeared a few times. J is TRBJ2-1 and V is TRBV6-2 or TRBV6-3, with 9 bases matching TRBD1. J lost 9 bases, V lost 6 bases, and 3 bases had no gene match. The CDR3 sequence is 12 residues long. Germline CDR1 and CDR2: MNHEY and SVGEGT. Written as DNA, the CDR3 is TGTGCCAGCAGACAGGGGGCCGGTGAGCAGTTCTTC. Protein product: CASRQGAGEQFF.

This clonotype was seen more than once but under ten times. The rearrangement uses TRBV19 and TRBJ1-1; D ambiguous. Germline-derived CDR1 and CDR2 are LNHDA and SQIVND (reference sequence). This CDR3 comprises 12 residues. V shed 8 bases and J shed 4 bases, with 11 bases lying between them. The DNA for the CDR3 is TGTGCCAGTGGAGTGAGTAGCACTGAAGCTTTCTTT. Translated, it gives CASGVSSTEAFF.

The chain links TRBV10-2 to TRBJ1-1, with a possible D match to TRBD1 (5 bases). This CDR3 is 14 amino acids long. Germline CDR1 and CDR2: WSHSY and SAAADI. Trimming shortened V by 4 bases and J by 1 base, and 10 bases separated the two germline ends. The CDR3 region has the DNA TGCGCCAGCAGTGGGGGGGGATCGAACACTGAAGCTTTCTTT. This encodes CASSGGGSNTEAFF.

This clonotype was counted many times. The chain is built from TRBV7-9 and TRBJ2-1; perhaps TRBD2 as D (7 bases). From germline, CDR1 is SEHNR and CDR2 FQNEAQ (reference sequence). The CDR3 extends over 15 amino acids. Trimming stripped 5 bases from V and 0 bases from J, with 11 bases between. This CDR3 reads CASSPRGASYNEQFF. For the CDR3, the DNA is TGTGCCAGCAGCCCCCGGGGGGCCTCCTACAATGAGCAGTTCTTC.

The chain uses TRBV28 and TRBJ2-5; 7 bases match TRBD2. V was pared by 5 bases and J by 1 base, with 10 bases of the junction left unmatched. This CDR3 is 16 amino acids long. Per germline, CDR1 MDHEN and CDR2 SYDVKM. CDR3 sequence: CASSGREVRTQETQYF. The DNA for the CDR3 is TGTGCCAGCAGTGGGAGGGAGGTTAGAACCCAAGAGACCCAGTACTTC.

This clonotype showed up just a few times. The V and J genes are TRBV5-1 and TRBJ1-4; 12 bases are shared with TRBD1. With V trimmed by 4 bases and J by 8 bases, 15 bases remained unmatched. Looked up from germline, CDR1 is SGHRS and CDR2 is YFSETQ. The CDR3 has 18 residues. CDR3 residues: CASSSSAGTGGPWEKLFF. CDR3 coding DNA: TGCGCCAGCAGCAGCTCGGCCGGGACAGGGGGCCCTTGGGAAAAACTGTTTTTT. The entire variable domain, with the rest obtained from reference TRBV5-1 and TRBJ1-4, is as follows: KAGVTQTPRYLIKTRGQQVTLSCSPISGHRSVSWYQQTPGQGLQFLFEYFSETQRNKGNFPGRFSGRQFSNSRSEMNVSTLELGDSALYLCASSSSAGTGGPWEKLFFGSGTQLSVL.

This clonotype was seen only a few times. V and J are TRBV18 and TRBJ2-1; 7 bases match TRBD1. CDR3 length: 15 amino acids. After removal of 6 bases from V and 8 bases from J, the junction contained 13 bases not matched to a gene. Germline V gene lookup returns CDR1 KGHSH and CDR2 LQKENI. The CDR3 coding sequence is TGTGCCAGCTCCGATGACAGCCAGGGGGTCGATGAGCAGTTCTTC. It is translated as CASSDDSQGVDEQFF.

The chain uses TRBV20-1 and TRBJ2-3; TRBD2 matches at 9 bases. The germline V gene encodes CDR1 DFQATT and CDR2 SNEGSKA (reference sequence). CDR3 length: 17 residues. Unmatched junction bases numbered 9, after V lost 0 bases and J lost 2 bases. CDR3 coding DNA: TGCAGTGCTAGAGAAGAGGCTAGCGGGGCCACCACAGATACGCAGTATTTT. Protein product: CSAREEASGATTDTQYF.

The chain carries TRBV19 and TRBJ2-3; D uncertain. Trimming took off 5 bases at V and 3 bases at J, with 9 bases between the two ends. Germline values: CDR1 LNHDA, CDR2 SQIVND (reference sequence). The length of the CDR3 is 13 residues. As DNA, the CDR3 is TGTGCCAGTAGTCCGTGGAGAACAGATACGCAGTATTTT. Its protein is CASSPWRTDTQYF.

The chain recombines TRBV9 with TRBJ1-2, with unresolved D. V gave up 0 bases and J gave up 6 bases, with 6 bases separating them. The CDR3 contains 12 residues. Germline V gives CDR1 SGDLS, CDR2 YYNGEE. The CDR3 DNA follows: TGTGCCAGCAGCGTAGACCGGAATGGCTACACCTTC. This encodes CASSVDRNGYTF.